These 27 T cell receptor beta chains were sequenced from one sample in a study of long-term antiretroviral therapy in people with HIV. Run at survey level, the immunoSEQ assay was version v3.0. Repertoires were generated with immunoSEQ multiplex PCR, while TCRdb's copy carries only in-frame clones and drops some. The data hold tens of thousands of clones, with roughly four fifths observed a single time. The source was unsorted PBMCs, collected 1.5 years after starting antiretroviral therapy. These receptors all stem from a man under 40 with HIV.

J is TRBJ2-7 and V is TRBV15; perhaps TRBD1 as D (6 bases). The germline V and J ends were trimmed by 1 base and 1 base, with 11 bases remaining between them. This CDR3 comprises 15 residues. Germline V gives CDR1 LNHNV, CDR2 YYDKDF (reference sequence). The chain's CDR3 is CATSRGQDLSYEQYF. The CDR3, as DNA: TGTGCCACCAGCAGAGGACAGGACCTATCCTACGAGCAGTACTTC. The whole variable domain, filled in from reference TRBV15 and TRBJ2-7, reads DAMVIQNPRYQVTQFGKPVTLSCSQTLNHNVMYWYQQKSSQAPKLLFHYYDKDFNNEADTPDNFQSRRPNTSFCFLDIRSPGLGDTAMYLCATSRGQDLSYEQYFGPGTRLTVT.

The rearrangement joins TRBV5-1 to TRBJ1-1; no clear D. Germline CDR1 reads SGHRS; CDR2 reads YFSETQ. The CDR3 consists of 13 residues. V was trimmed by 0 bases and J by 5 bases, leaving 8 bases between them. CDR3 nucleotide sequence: TGCGCCAGCAGCTTGGAGGTGGGTACTGAAGCTTTCTTT. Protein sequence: CASSLEVGTEAFF.

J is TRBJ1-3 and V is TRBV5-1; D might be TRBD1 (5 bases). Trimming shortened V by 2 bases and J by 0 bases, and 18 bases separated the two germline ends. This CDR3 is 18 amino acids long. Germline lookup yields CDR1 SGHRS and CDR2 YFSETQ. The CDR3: CASSFGTGPSLSGNTIYF. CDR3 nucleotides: TGCGCCAGCAGCTTTGGGACGGGTCCCTCTCTCTCTGGAAACACCATATATTTT.

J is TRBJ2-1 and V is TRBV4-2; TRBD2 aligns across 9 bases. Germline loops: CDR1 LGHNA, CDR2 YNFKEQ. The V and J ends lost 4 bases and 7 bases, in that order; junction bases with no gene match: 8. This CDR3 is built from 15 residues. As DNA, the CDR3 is TGTGCCAGCAGCCCGGCTAGCGGGGCAGAAAATGAGCAGTTCTTC. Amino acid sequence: CASSPASGAENEQFF.

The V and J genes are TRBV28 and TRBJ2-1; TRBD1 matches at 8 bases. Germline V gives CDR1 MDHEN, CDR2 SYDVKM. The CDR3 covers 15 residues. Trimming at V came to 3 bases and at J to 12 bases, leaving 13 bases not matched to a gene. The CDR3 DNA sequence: TGTGCCAGCAGTTTTCCCGGGACAGGTACAATGACGCAGTTCTTC. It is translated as CASSFPGTGTMTQFF.

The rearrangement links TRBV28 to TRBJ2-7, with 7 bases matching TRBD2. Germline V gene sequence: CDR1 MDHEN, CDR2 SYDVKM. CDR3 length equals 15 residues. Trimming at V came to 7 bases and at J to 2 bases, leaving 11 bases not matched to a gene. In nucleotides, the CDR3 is TGTGCCAGCATCCGGGGGAGGGAGTCTACCTACGAGCAGTACTTC. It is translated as CASIRGRESTYEQYF.

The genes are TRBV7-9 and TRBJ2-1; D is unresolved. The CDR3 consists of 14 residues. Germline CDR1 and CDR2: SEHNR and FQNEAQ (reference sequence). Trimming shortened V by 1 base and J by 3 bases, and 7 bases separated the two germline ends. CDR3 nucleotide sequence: TGTGCCAGCAGCTTAGTCCCGGTCTACAATGAGCAGTTCTTC. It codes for CASSLVPVYNEQFF.

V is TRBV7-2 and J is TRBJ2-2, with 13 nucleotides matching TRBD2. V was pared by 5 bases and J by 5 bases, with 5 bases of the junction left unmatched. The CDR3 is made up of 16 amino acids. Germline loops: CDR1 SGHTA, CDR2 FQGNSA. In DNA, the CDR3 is TGTGCCAGCAGCCCTGGGACTAGCGGGGCAACCGGGGAGCTGTTTTTT. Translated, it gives CASSPGTSGATGELFF.

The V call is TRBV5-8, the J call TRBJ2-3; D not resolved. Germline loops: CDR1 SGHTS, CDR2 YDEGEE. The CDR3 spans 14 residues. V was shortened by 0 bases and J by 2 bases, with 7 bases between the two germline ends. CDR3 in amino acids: CASSLALDTDTQYF. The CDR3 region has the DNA TGTGCCAGCAGCTTGGCTCTAGACACAGATACGCAGTATTTT.

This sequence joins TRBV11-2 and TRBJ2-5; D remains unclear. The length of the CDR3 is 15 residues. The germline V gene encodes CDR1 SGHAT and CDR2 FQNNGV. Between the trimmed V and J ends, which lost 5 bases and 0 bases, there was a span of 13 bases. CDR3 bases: TGTGCCAGCAGCCCCCGGAAGGTGTACCAAGAGACCCAGTACTTC. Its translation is CASSPRKVYQETQYF.

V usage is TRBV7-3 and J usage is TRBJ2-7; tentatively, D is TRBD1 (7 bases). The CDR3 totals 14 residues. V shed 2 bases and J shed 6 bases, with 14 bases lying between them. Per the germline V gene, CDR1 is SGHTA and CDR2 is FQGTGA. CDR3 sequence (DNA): TGTGCCAGCAGCTTAGGGCAGGGGGGAGGCGAGCAGTACTTC. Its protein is CASSLGQGGGEQYF.

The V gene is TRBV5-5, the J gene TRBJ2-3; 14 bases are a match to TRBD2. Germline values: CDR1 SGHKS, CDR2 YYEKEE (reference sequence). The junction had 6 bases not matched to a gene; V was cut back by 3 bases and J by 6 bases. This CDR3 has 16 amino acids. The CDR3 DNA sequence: TGTGCCAGCAGCTCCGGGACTAGCGGGAGTGGGGATACGCAGTATTTT. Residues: CASSSGTSGSGDTQYF.

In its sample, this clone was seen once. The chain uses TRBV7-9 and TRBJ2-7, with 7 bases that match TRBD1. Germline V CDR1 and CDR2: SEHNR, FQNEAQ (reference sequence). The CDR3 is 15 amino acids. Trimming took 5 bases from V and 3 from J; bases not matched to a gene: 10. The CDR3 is CASSGLSQGSYEQYF. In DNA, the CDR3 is TGTGCCAGCAGCGGACTCTCACAGGGGAGCTACGAGCAGTACTTC.

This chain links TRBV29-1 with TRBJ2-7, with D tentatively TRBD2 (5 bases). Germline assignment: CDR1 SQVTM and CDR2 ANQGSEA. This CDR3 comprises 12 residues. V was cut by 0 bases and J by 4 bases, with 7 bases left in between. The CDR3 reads CSVEDGEYEQYF. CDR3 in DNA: TGCAGCGTTGAAGACGGGGAGTACGAGCAGTACTTC.

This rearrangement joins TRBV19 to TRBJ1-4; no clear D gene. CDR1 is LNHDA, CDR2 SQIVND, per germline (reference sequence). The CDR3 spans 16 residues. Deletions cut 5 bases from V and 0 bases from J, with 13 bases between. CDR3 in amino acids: CASSPYPGSTNEKLFF. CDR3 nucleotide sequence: TGTGCCAGTAGTCCATACCCCGGATCAACTAATGAAAAACTGTTTTTT.

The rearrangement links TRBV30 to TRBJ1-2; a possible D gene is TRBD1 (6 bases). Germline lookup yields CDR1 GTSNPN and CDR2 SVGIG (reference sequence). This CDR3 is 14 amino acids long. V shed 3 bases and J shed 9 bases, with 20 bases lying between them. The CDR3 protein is CAWRPLGGTSSYTF. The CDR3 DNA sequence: TGTGCCTGGAGGCCCCTAGGGGGGACCTCAAGCTACACCTTC.

The chain's CDR3 is CSVAGPGEQYF. As DNA, the CDR3 is TGCAGCGTTGCCGGACCAGGCGAGCAGTACTTC. V usage is TRBV29-1 and J usage is TRBJ2-7; D remains ambiguous. This CDR3 spans 11 amino acids. Germline CDR1 SQVTM, CDR2 ANQGSEA. Trimming stripped 4 bases from V and 6 bases from J, with 10 bases between.

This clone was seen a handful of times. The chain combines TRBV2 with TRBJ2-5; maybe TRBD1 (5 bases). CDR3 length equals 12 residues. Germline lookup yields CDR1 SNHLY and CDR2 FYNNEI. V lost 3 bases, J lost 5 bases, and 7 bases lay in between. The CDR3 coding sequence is TGTGCCAGCAGTGAGCAGGGTGAGACCCAGTACTTC. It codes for CASSEQGETQYF.

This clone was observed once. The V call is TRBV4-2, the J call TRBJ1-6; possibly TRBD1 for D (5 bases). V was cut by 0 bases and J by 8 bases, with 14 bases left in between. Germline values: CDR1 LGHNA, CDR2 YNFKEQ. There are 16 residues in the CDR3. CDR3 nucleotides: TGTGCCAGCAGCCAAGATAGGAGGCAGGGACATTCACCCCTCCACTTT. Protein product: CASSQDRRQGHSPLHF.

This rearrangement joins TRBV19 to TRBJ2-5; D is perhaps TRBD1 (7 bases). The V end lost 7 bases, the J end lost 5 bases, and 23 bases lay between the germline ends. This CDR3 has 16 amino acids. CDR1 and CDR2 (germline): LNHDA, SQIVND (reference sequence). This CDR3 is CASTGAGQGVSETQYF. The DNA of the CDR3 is TGTGCCAGTACAGGGGCGGGGCAGGGGGTCTCGGAGACCCAGTACTTC.

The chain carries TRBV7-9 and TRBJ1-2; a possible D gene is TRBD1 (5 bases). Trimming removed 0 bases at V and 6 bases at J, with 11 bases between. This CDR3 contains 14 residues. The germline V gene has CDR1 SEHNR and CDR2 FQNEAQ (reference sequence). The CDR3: CASSLARQGHGYTF. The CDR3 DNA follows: TGTGCCAGCAGCTTAGCGCGTCAGGGACATGGCTACACCTTC.

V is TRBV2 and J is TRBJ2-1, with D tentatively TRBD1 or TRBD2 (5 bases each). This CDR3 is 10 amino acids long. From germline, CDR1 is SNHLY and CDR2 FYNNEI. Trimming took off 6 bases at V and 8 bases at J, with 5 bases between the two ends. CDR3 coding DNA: TGTGCCAGCAGGGGACATGAGCAGTTCTTC. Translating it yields CASRGHEQFF.

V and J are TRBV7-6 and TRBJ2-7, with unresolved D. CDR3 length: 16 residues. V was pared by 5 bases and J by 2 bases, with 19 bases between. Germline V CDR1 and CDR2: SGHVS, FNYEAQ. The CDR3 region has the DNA TGTGCCAGCAGCCCACTACCGGGCATGGAACCCTACGAGCAGTACTTC. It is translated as CASSPLPGMEPYEQYF.

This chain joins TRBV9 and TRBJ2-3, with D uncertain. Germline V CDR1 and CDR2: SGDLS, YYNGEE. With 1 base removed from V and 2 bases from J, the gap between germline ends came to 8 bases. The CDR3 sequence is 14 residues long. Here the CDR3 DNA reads TGTGCCAGCAGCGTACAGGTAGACACAGATACGCAGTATTTT. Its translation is CASSVQVDTDTQYF.

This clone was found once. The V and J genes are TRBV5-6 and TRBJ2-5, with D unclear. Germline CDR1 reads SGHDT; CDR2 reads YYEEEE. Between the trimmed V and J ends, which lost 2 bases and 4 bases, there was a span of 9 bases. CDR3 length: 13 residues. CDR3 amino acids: CASSFDYGETQYF. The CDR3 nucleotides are TGTGCCAGCAGCTTTGATTACGGAGAGACCCAGTACTTC.

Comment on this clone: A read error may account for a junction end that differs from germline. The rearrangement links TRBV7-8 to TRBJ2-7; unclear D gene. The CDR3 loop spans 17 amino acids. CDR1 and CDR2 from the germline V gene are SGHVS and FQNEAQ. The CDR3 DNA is TGTGCCAGCAGCTTAGCATTTGGGCAGTCTAACTCCTACGAACAGTACTTC. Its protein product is CASSLAFGQSNSYEQYF.

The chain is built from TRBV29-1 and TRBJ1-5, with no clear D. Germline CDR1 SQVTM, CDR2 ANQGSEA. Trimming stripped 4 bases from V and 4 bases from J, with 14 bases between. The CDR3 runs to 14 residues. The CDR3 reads CSVGNTDGNQPQHF. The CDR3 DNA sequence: TGCAGCGTTGGGAACACTGACGGGAATCAGCCCCAGCATTTT. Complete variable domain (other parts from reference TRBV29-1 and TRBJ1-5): SAVISQKPSRDICQRGTSLTIQCQVDSQVTMMFWYRQQPGQSLTLIATANQGSEATYESGFVIDKFPISRPNLTFSTLTVSNMSPEDSSIYLCSVGNTDGNQPQHFGDGTRLSIL.